This T cell receptor (beta chain) was recorded in a study of metastatic and nonmetastatic thyroid tumors (dated by TCRdb to 2020 to 2021). Some background on the complete study: For patients with malignant and with benign thyroid disease, the researchers compared repertoires between peripheral blood samples and tumor or nodule tissue samples. What the study reported, not specific to this receptor: TCR beta diversity was reported as significantly higher in malignant tumors than in benign nodules, in both blood and tumor samples.

CDR1 and CDR2 were assigned from the germline V gene as MNHNS and SASEGT. The CDR3 sequence holds 13 residues, the cysteine and phenylalanine included. Just the 39-base CDR3 DNA is kept, in frame starting at base 1. Trimming at the junction amounts to 5 bases on V and 7 bases on J, and the germline ends lie 15 bases apart. No patient had received any treatment before thyroid surgery. The study retrospectively analysed patient clinical samples collected from about 2011 to 2018 using T-cell receptor beta sequencing. This clone was detected ten times or more. Its antigen target is currently unknown. No much larger clone exists at a distance of one base, and base qualities are not known. Other DNA sequences of this sample code for an identical CDR3. Libraries were prepared through PCR. Instrument used: Illumina HiSeq 4000. High-throughput sequencing was used to profile the TCR beta-chain CDR3 region of each patient. The original pipeline was this. CDR3 differences across clinicopathological groups were used to build a classifier for discriminating distant-metastatic papillary thyroid cancer patients. The Shannon index was used to measure repertoire diversity, and the Morisita-Horn index was used to measure how similar tumor and blood repertoires were. The public reads were reprocessed in TCRdb via fastp at Q25 and MiXCR, keeping in-frame beta chains. The V and J calls were determined by TCRdb, not by the authors. A total of approximately 30,000 clones appear in this sample, roughly 15% of them only once. The ten largest clones add up to 3.4% of the sample.

The source material was blood. This receptor was obtained from a female donor with papillary thyroid cancer or a benign thyroid nodule (not recorded which). Some clones in this sample may be carry-over from other donors' samples. This receptor chain uses TRBV6-1 and TRBJ2-7; too little of a D gene remains to name it. The nucleotide sequence reads as follows: TGTGCCAGCAGTCCTCCGCCGCCCTCGGAGCAGTACTTC. It translates as CASSPPPPSEQYF.